This T cell receptor (beta chain) comes out of a study of control samples from healthy donors and cancer patients. This table comes from immunoSEQ multiplex PCR, and its TCRdb copy is limited to in-frame clones, with some not included. Here the sample spans 63,000 or so clones, 75% to 90% being singletons. V lost 6 bases, J lost 2 bases, and 11 bases lay in between. CDR3 size: 13 residues. The germline V gene has CDR1 MNHEY and CDR2 SVGAGI. The source is a man over 45 in good health. Material: blood. This chain links TRBV6-5 with TRBJ2-7; D might be TRBD2 (6 bases). CDR3 sequence: CASRTTGAYEQYF. CDR3 nucleotides: TGTGCCAGCAGAACCACGGGGGCCTACGAGCAGTACTTC.